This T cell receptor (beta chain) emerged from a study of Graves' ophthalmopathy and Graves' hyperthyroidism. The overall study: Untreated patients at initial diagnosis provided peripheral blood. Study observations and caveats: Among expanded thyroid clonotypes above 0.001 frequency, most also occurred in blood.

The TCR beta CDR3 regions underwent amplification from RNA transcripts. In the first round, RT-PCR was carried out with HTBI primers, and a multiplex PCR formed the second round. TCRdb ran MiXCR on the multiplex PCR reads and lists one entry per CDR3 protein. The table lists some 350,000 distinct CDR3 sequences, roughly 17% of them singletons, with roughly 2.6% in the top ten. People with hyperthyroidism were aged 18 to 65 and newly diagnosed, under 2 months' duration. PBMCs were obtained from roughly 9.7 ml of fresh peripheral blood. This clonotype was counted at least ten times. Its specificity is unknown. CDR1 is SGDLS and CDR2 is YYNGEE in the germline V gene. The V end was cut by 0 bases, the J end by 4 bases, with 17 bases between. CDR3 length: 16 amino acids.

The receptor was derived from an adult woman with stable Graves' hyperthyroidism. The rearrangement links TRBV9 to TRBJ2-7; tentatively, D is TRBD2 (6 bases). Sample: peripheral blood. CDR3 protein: CASSVGRGGGIYEQYF. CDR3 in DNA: TGTGCCAGCAGCGTAGGGAGGGGCGGAGGGATATACGAGCAGTACTTC.